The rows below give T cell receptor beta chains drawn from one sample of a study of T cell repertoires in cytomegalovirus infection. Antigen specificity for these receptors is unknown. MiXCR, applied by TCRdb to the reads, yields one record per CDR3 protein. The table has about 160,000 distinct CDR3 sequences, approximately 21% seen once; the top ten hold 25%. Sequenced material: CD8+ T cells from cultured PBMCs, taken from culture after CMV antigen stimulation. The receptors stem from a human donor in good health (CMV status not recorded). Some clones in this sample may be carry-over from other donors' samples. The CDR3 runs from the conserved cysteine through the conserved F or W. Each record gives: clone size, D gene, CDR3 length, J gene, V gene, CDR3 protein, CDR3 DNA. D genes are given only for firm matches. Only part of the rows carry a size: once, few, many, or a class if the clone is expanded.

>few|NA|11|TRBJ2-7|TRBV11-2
CASSLAPEQYF
TGTGCCAGCAGCTTAGCACCCGAGCAGTACTTC
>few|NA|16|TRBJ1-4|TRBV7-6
CASSHSQIRDVEKLFF
TGTGCCAGCAGCCATTCTCAGATCCGGGACGTTGAAAAACTGTTTTTT
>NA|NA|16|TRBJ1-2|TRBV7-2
CASSLAGGRYNYGYTF
TGTGCCAGCAGCTTGGCCGGCGGCAGGTATAACTATGGCTACACCTTC
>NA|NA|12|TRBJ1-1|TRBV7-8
CASSLGAFEAFF
TGTGCCAGCAGCTTAGGGGCTTTTGAAGCTTTCTTT
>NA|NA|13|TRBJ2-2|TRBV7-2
CASTPGGTGELFF
TGTGCCAGCACTCCCGGAGGGACCGGGGAGCTGTTTTTT
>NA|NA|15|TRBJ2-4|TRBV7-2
CASSLGVGGRNIQYF
TGTGCCAGCAGCTTAGGCGTCGGTGGGAGAAACATTCAGTACTTC
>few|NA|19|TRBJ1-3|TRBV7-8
CASSLGGGYRDRGGNTIYF
TGTGCCAGCAGCTTAGGGGGCGGGTACAGGGATAGAGGTGGAAACACCATATATTTT
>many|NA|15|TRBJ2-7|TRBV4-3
CASSQGSGGSFEQYF
TGCGCCAGCAGCCAAGGCTCCGGGGGTTCCTTTGAGCAGTACTTC
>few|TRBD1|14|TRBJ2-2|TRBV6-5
CASMWAGGSGELFF
TGTGCCAGCATGTGGGCAGGGGGCAGCGGGGAGCTGTTTTTT
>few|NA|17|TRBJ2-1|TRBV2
CASSEGAGLIAYNEQFF
TGTGCCAGCAGTGAAGGGGCTGGGCTTATAGCCTACAATGAGCAGTTCTTC
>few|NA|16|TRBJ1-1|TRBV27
CASSSPVGRRNTEAFF
TGTGCCAGCAGTTCCCCCGTGGGGAGACGCAACACTGAAGCTTTCTTT
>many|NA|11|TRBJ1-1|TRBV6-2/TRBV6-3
CASSRAVEAFF
TGTGCCAGCTCTCGGGCGGTGGAAGCTTTCTTT
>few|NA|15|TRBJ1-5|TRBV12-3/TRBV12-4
CASSFGVGGAQPQHF
TGTGCCAGCAGTTTTGGCGTGGGAGGGGCGCAGCCCCAGCATTTT
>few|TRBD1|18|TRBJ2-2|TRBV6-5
CASSSRQGFYANTGELFF
TGTGCCAGCAGTTCTAGACAGGGGTTCTACGCGAACACCGGGGAGCTGTTTTTT
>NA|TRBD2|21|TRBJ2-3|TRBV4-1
CASSLFTGGGGARIGPDTQYF
TGCGCCAGCAGCCTCTTCACCGGCGGCGGGGGGGCCAGGATCGGGCCAGATACGCAGTATTTT
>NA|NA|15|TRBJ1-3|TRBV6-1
CASSEAGNSGNTIYF
TGTGCCAGCAGTGAGGCGGGTAACTCTGGAAACACCATATATTTT
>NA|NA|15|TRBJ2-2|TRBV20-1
CSARTAREDTEELFF
TGCAGTGCTAGAACTGCCAGGGAGGACACCGAGGAGCTGTTTTTT
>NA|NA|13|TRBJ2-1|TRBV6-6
CASTRPYYNEQFF
TGTGCCAGCACGAGACCTTACTACAATGAGCAGTTCTTC
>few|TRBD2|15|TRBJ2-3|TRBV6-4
CASSIAGATTDTQYF
TGTGCCAGCAGTATAGCGGGGGCCACCACAGATACGCAGTATTTT
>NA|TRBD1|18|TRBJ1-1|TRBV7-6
CASLTGEIGDRKDLEAFF
TGTGCCAGCTTAACTGGAGAGATTGGGGACAGAAAGGATCTTGAAGCTTTCTTT